The 12 T cell receptor beta chains below all came from one sample that was sequenced in a study of blood T cells in healthy people across ages. The second PCR ran about 6 to 12 cycles with a sample-barcoded 5' primer and J-beta primers. TCRdb redid the calling of the 5' RACE reads with MiXCR, one entry per CDR3 protein. Of hundreds of thousands of distinct CDR3 sequences listed, around 21% were seen once; the top ten hold approximately 3.6%. Input material: blood. The receptors derive from a man between 65 and 80 years old in good health.

This clonotype has only a few counts. This chain uses TRBV5-1 with TRBJ2-3; 11 bases are a match to TRBD2. CDR1 and CDR2 (germline): SGHRS, YFSETQ. The CDR3 runs 15 residues. V lost 5 bases, J lost 4 bases, and 6 bases stayed unmatched. The CDR3, as DNA: TGCGCCAGCAGGCCCACTAGCGGGAGTCCAGATACGCAGTATTTT. This translates into CASRPTSGSPDTQYF.

The CDR3 region is CASTQGAIAKNIQYF. CDR3 in DNA: TGTGCCAGCACCCAGGGGGCGATAGCCAAAAACATTCAGTACTTC. The genes are TRBV7-2 and TRBJ2-4; the match to TRBD1 covers 8 bases. V was pared by 7 bases and J by 0 bases, with 5 bases of the junction left unmatched. Germline CDR1 reads SGHTA; CDR2 reads FQGNSA. The CDR3 length is 15 residues.

This clonotype was counted between two and nine times. The V and J genes are TRBV9 and TRBJ2-5; D possibly corresponds to TRBD2 (6 bases). The DNA end is more similar to TRBJ2-7, so the J call may be wrong. Germline V gives CDR1 SGDLS, CDR2 YYNGEE. The CDR3 is 15 amino acids. The CDR3 here is CASSVGDLPPYEQYF. CDR3 nucleotide sequence: TGTGCCAGCAGCGTGGGGGACTTACCACCCTACGAGCAGTACTTC.

Comments on this clonotype: The CDR3 ends on some other residue instead of the conserved phenylalanine or tryptophan, so this is likely a read error. V is TRBV5-1 and J is TRBJ2-5, with 9 bases identical to TRBD2. Germline-derived CDR1 and CDR2 are SGHRS and YFSETQ. This CDR3 is built from 14 residues. With 4 bases clipped from V and 5 bases from J, the junction kept 6 bases outside the gene matches. The CDR3: CASSGGTSSETQYI. The CDR3, as DNA: TGCGCCAGCAGCGGGGGGACTAGCAGTGAGACCCAGTACATC.

This clonotype was picked up a small number of times. The genes are TRBV5-1 and TRBJ2-5; D unclear. The germline gives CDR1 SGHRS, CDR2 YFSETQ. Trimming stripped 6 bases from V and 1 base from J, with 10 bases between. This CDR3 has 13 residues. In DNA, the CDR3 is TGCGCCAGCAATCGGGCTAGCCAAGAGACCCAGTACTTC. Translated: CASNRASQETQYF.

This chain joins TRBV5-1 and TRBJ2-5; 7 bases line up with TRBD2. TRBJ2-1 explains the end of the DNA better; the J call may be wrong. The CDR3 totals 16 residues. Germline V gives CDR1 SGHRS, CDR2 YFSETQ. Written as DNA, the CDR3 is TGCGCCAGCAGCTTGGGGGTCGGGGGGTCCTACAATGAGCAGTTCTTC. Its translation: CASSLGVGGSYNEQFF.

At least ten counts were recorded for this clonotype. The genes are TRBV3-1 and TRBJ2-5; 7 nucleotides line up with TRBD2. V was clipped by 1 base and J by 2 bases; unmatched bases: 1. Germline V gene sequence: CDR1 LGHDT, CDR2 YNNKEL (reference sequence). There are 14 residues in the CDR3. CDR3 residues: CASSQASGQETQYF. The CDR3 coding sequence is TGTGCCAGCAGCCAAGCTAGCGGACAAGAGACCCAGTACTTC.

Points on this clonotype: The junction departs from the called germline gene at one end, perhaps through a read error. The DNA for the CDR3 is TGTGCCAGCAGCTTGAGGGGGGCCCTGGGCCCGCTTTCGTTTCGCTTC. Translated: CASSLRGALGPLSFRF. This chain connects TRBV5-6 to TRBJ2-7, with D possibly called TRBD1 or TRBD2 (6 bases each). Germline V gene lookup returns CDR1 SGHDT and CDR2 YYEEEE. CDR3 length equals 16 residues.

The J gene is TRBJ2-1, the V gene TRBV5-1; the match to TRBD1 covers 8 bases. The CDR3 spans 15 residues. The germline CDR1 and CDR2 sequences are SGHRS and YFSETQ. V gave up 2 bases and J gave up 4 bases; unmatched junction bases: 5. This CDR3 is CASSFGQGRYNEQFF. Here the CDR3 DNA reads TGCGCCAGCAGCTTTGGACAGGGAAGATACAATGAGCAGTTCTTC.

The chain is built from TRBV24-1 and TRBJ2-7; D may be TRBD1 (6 bases). This CDR3 is 14 amino acids long. V gave up 0 bases and J gave up 3 bases, with 8 bases separating them. Germline V gene data show CDR1 as KGHDR and CDR2 as SFDVKD. The CDR3 is CATSDLPDSYEQYF. CDR3 DNA sequence: TGTGCCACCAGTGATTTGCCGGACAGCTACGAGCAGTACTTC.

On this clonotype: One end of the junction is discordant with germline, which a read error may explain. The J gene is TRBJ2-6, the V gene TRBV7-2; D is ambiguous. From germline, CDR1 is SGHTA and CDR2 FQGNSA. CDR3 length: 14 amino acids. CDR3 sequence: CASSTTVGANVLTF. The CDR3 nucleotides are TGCGCCAGCAGTACTACGGTTGGGGCCAACGTCCTGACTTTC.

The chain is built from TRBV7-3 and TRBJ1-3; D ambiguous. Germline V lookup: CDR1 SGHTA, CDR2 FQGTGA. The V end lost 6 bases, the J end lost 4 bases, and 10 bases lay between the germline ends. This CDR3 comprises 13 residues. CDR3 sequence reads: CASSPAHGNTIYF. The CDR3, as DNA: TGTGCCAGCAGTCCCGCACACGGAAACACCATATATTTT.